The 22 T cell receptor beta chains presented below share a single source sample, sequenced in a study of PD-1 blockade in classical Hodgkin lymphoma (dated by TCRdb to 2020 to 2021). Libraries were made using the immunoSEQ multiplex PCR assay. In TCRdb, the immuneACCESS table is reduced to in-frame sequences with V and J assigned. These tables do not hold every clone; where another copy was compared, an unresolved V gene accounts for under half, and the others remain unexplained. Across this sample there are roughly 17,000 clones, with around 72% seen only once. The ten largest clones add up to 4.6% of the sample. What this sample's time point label stands for: cycle 1 day 1 (C1D1), immediately before nivolumab initiation. Relapse after autologous stem cell transplantation had occurred in all trial patients, and cohorts A, B and C were distinguished by prior brentuximab vedotin exposure. The material sequenced was peripheral blood mononuclear cells (PBMCs), taken at baseline. Receptors originate from a human donor with classical Hodgkin lymphoma.

The chain combines TRBV7-9 with TRBJ2-1; 11 nucleotides agree with TRBD2. V shed 5 bases, J shed 7 bases, and the junction held 7 bases outside the gene matches. From germline, CDR1 is SEHNR and CDR2 FQNEAQ (reference sequence). There are 15 residues in the CDR3. CDR3 protein: CASSRWTSGWNEQFF. CDR3 bases: TGTGCCAGCAGCCGCTGGACTAGCGGGTGGAATGAGCAGTTCTTC.

This clone was counted only a few times. The V and J genes are TRBV4-1 and TRBJ2-7; possible D gene TRBD1, 6 bases. Trimming cost V 0 bases and J 5 bases, with 14 bases left between them. CDR3 length: 15 amino acids. Germline V gene data show CDR1 as MGHRA and CDR2 as YSYEKL. The CDR3 sequence: CASSQDPQGMDEQYF. The CDR3 bases are TGCGCCAGCAGCCAAGACCCGCAGGGGATGGACGAGCAGTACTTC.

This clone was found a few times. V is TRBV6-5 and J is TRBJ2-7; TRBD2 matches 11 bases. V gave up 7 bases and J gave up 1 base; unmatched junction bases: 3. The CDR3 contains 14 residues. The V gene's germline CDR1 is MNHEY and CDR2 SVGAGI. For the CDR3, the DNA is TGTGCCAGCACCTTAGCGGGAGGGTCCTACGAGCAGTACTTC. Protein product: CASTLAGGSYEQYF.

The V and J genes are TRBV6-1 and TRBJ2-1, with a tentative D call TRBD2 (5 bases). The CDR3 is made up of 12 amino acids. The V and J ends lost 6 bases and 8 bases respectively, with 11 bases between them. Germline V gives CDR1 MNHNS, CDR2 SASEGT. CDR3 DNA sequence: TGTGCCAGCAGGGCCGCGGGTCATGAGCAGTTCTTC. Translation gives CASRAAGHEQFF.

This rearrangement joins TRBV29-1 to TRBJ1-2, with TRBD1 identical over 9 bases. V lost 7 bases and J lost 2; bases outside the gene matches: 2. The CDR3 is made up of 12 amino acids. Germline lookup yields CDR1 SQVTM and CDR2 ANQGSEA. Here the CDR3 DNA reads TGCAGCGGAGGACAGGGGAACTATGGCTACACCTTC. Amino acid sequence: CSGGQGNYGYTF.

This clone has only one observation. The V and J genes are TRBV2 and TRBJ2-7, with D hard to call. V was cut by 2 bases and J by 5 bases, with 7 bases left in between. The CDR3 runs to 12 residues. Germline V lookup: CDR1 SNHLY, CDR2 FYNNEI. The CDR3 protein is CASSEQVDEQYF. As DNA, the CDR3 is TGTGCCAGCAGTGAACAGGTAGACGAGCAGTACTTC.

This clone is medium-sized (0.01 to 0.1%). This chain's CDR3 is CASSTTGEGGYTF. CDR3 bases: TGTGCCAGTAGTACGACAGGGGAGGGTGGCTACACCTTC. The V and J genes are TRBV19 and TRBJ1-2; 8 positions match TRBD1. Germline trimming cut 4 bases from V and 7 bases from J; bases unmatched to any gene: 5. Germline V gives CDR1 LNHDA, CDR2 SQIVND (reference sequence). This CDR3 region has 13 residues.

CDR3 amino acids: CASSFEGIRGYTF. DNA of the CDR3: TGTGCCAGCAGTTTTGAGGGTATTCGCGGCTACACCTTC. The J gene is TRBJ1-2, the V gene TRBV28; D ambiguous. Trimming removed 3 bases at V and 8 bases at J, with 13 bases between. The CDR3 has 13 residues. Germline CDR1 MDHEN, CDR2 SYDVKM.

The rearrangement uses TRBV18 and TRBJ1-1; no reliable D call. This CDR3 has 13 residues. Per the germline V gene, CDR1 is KGHSH and CDR2 is LQKENI. Trimming took 0 bases from V and 6 from J, leaving 8 bases between them. CDR3 loop: CASSPPSAPEAFF. In nucleotides, the CDR3 is TGTGCCAGCTCACCACCCTCGGCGCCTGAAGCTTTCTTT.

J is TRBJ1-5 and V is TRBV25-1; weak D call: TRBD1 (6 bases). Germline V gene data show CDR1 as MGHDK and CDR2 as SYGVNS. The CDR3 is 16 amino acids. The V end was cut by 3 bases, the J end by 1 base, with 13 bases between. The CDR3 nucleotides are TGTGCCAGCAGTGACTGGTCAACAGGGAGCAATCAGCCCCAGCATTTT. It encodes CASSDWSTGSNQPQHF.

V gene TRBV9 combines with J gene TRBJ2-3, with 10 bases aligning to TRBD2. Germline-derived CDR1 and CDR2 are SGDLS and YYNGEE. Losses at the gene ends were 4 bases for V and 1 base for J; bases not matched to a gene: 6. The CDR3 extends over 16 amino acids. In nucleotides, the CDR3 is TGTGCCAGCAGCCCTCTCGGGACTAGCGGCACAGATACGCAGTATTTT. As protein: CASSPLGTSGTDTQYF.

CDR3 in amino acids: CASSSRQPGAGELFF. The CDR3 DNA sequence: TGCGCCAGCAGCTCTAGACAGCCTGGAGCCGGGGAGCTGTTTTTT. V usage is TRBV5-1 and J usage is TRBJ2-2; the D gene is possibly TRBD1 (5 bases). The germline V and J ends were trimmed by 3 bases and 6 bases, with 15 bases remaining between them. CDR1 is SGHRS, CDR2 YFSETQ, per germline. The CDR3 covers 15 residues.

V and J are TRBV27 and TRBJ1-5; 7 bases agree with TRBD1. The CDR3 contains 16 residues. CDR1 is MNHEY and CDR2 is SMNVEV in the germline V gene (reference sequence). The junction had 8 bases not matched to a gene; V was cut back by 2 bases and J by 4 bases. CDR3 residues: CASSLSGTERNQPQHF. The CDR3 nucleotides read TGTGCCAGCAGTTTAAGTGGGACAGAGCGAAATCAGCCCCAGCATTTT.

This clone showed up just a few times. The rearrangement joins TRBV7-9 to TRBJ1-2; D gene unclear. The V end lost 1 base, the J end lost 4 bases, and 13 bases lay between the germline ends. The germline CDR1 and CDR2 sequences are SEHNR and FQNEAQ (reference sequence). This CDR3 region has 15 residues. The CDR3, as DNA: TGTGCCAGCAGCTTAGAGGTTGGGCAGACCTATGGCTACACCTTC. Its translation: CASSLEVGQTYGYTF.

This chain uses TRBV7-2 with TRBJ1-1; D gene unclear. This CDR3 has 15 amino acids. V dropped 2 bases and J dropped 1 base, with 11 bases sitting between them. Germline CDR1 and CDR2: SGHTA and FQGNSA. This CDR3 reads CASSLTYAENTEAFF. The CDR3 region has the DNA TGTGCCAGCAGCTTAACCTATGCAGAGAACACTGAAGCTTTCTTT.

The sample holds a few counts of this clone. The chain recombines TRBV7-2 with TRBJ1-2; D gene uncertain. The CDR3 extends over 14 amino acids. The germline V and J ends were trimmed by 1 base and 0 bases, with 6 bases remaining between them. CDR1 is SGHTA, CDR2 FQGNSA, per germline. This CDR3 is CASSLGGTNYGYTF. The CDR3 bases are TGTGCCAGCAGCTTAGGAGGAACTAACTATGGCTACACCTTC.

This clone was recorded once. The V gene is TRBV6-5, the J gene TRBJ1-2; no definite D call. CDR1 is MNHEY, CDR2 SVGAGI, per germline. Trimming shortened V by 0 bases and J by 4 bases, and 9 bases separated the two germline ends. The CDR3 runs to 14 residues. This chain's CDR3 is CASSYSGLGYGYTF. CDR3 DNA sequence: TGTGCCAGCAGTTACTCCGGTTTGGGCTATGGCTACACCTTC.

This clone turned up a few times. J is TRBJ2-1 and V is TRBV7-3, with D possibly being TRBD1 (8 bases). From germline, CDR1 is SGHTA and CDR2 FQGTGA. This CDR3 spans 14 amino acids. The germline V and J ends were trimmed by 5 bases and 8 bases, with 16 bases remaining between them. CDR3 sequence (DNA): TGTGCCAGCAGCCCGAGCGGGACAGGAGATGAGCAGTTCTTC. This encodes CASSPSGTGDEQFF.

The rearrangement links TRBV6-5 to TRBJ2-5; D not certain. Deletions cut 5 bases from V and 10 bases from J, with 14 bases between. The CDR3 consists of 12 residues. Germline lookup yields CDR1 MNHEY and CDR2 SVGAGI. Here the CDR3 DNA reads TGTGCCAGCAGTGCGCCTGGGGTCGGCCAGTACTTC. It codes for CASSAPGVGQYF.

This rearrangement joins TRBV2 to TRBJ1-4; D remains ambiguous. Trimming pared 6 bases from V and 5 bases from J, leaving 7 bases between. CDR3 length: 12 amino acids. Germline CDR1 reads SNHLY; CDR2 reads FYNNEI. The CDR3 nucleotides read TGTGCCAGCAGCGGACGAAATGAAAAACTGTTTTTT. Encoded protein: CASSGRNEKLFF.

The chain joins TRBV5-4 to TRBJ1-4, with no clear D. This CDR3 is built from 14 residues. Trimming pared 1 base from V and 8 bases from J, leaving 12 bases between. Germline values: CDR1 SGHNT, CDR2 YYREEE (reference sequence). The CDR3 region is CASSLWIQKEKLFF. For the CDR3, the DNA is TGTGCCAGCAGCTTGTGGATTCAGAAAGAAAAACTGTTTTTT.

The rearrangement joins TRBV9 to TRBJ2-3; D gene uncertain. The CDR3 runs 15 residues. V was shortened by 3 bases and J by 5 bases, with 16 bases between the two germline ends. Germline V gene data show CDR1 as SGDLS and CDR2 as YYNGEE. The CDR3 region is CASSANGLRRDTQYF. In nucleotides, the CDR3 is TGTGCCAGCAGCGCTAACGGGCTCCGTCGAGATACGCAGTATTTT.